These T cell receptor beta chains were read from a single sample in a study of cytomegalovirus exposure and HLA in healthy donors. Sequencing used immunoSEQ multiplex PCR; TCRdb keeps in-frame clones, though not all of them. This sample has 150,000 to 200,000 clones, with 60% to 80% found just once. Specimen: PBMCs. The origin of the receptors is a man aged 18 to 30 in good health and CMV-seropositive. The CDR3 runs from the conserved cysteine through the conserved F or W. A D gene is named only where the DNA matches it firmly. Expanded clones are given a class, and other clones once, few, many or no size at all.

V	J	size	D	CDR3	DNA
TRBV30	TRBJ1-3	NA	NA	CAWSVLGSSGNTIYF	TGTGCCTGGAGTGTACTCGGTAGCTCTGGAAACACCATATATTTT
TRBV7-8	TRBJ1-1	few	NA	CASSFRRGYAEAFF	TGTGCCAGCAGCTTTCGCAGGGGTTATGCTGAAGCTTTCTTT
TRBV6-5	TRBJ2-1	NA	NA	CASNRPGDGEQFF	TGTGCCAGCAACCGACCCGGGGATGGTGAGCAGTTCTTC
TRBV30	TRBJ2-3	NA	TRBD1	CAWWDRRDTQYF	TGTGCCTGGTGGGACAGGAGAGATACGCAGTATTTT
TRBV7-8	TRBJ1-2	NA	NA	CASSLGGLGGGYTF	TGTGCCAGCAGCTTAGGAGGCCTGGGAGGTGGCTACACCTTC
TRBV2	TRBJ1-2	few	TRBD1	CASTSRGQDYGYTF	TGTGCCAGCACATCGAGGGGGCAGGACTATGGCTACACCTTC
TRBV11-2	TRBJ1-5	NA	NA	CASSLDYNQPQHF	TGTGCCAGCAGCCTCGACTATAATCAGCCCCAGCATTTT
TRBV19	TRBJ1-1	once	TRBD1	CASSLRRDSWPTEAFF	TGTGCCAGTAGTTTGCGCCGGGACAGCTGGCCCACTGAAGCTTTCTTT
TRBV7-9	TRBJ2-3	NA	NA	CASSTYRDLSDTQYF	TGTGCCAGCAGCACATACCGGGACTTGTCAGATACGCAGTATTTT
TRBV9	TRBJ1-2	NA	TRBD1	CASSVGDRTGYTF	TGTGCCAGCAGCGTAGGGGACAGGACGGGCTACACCTTC
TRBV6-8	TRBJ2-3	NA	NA	CAKSPLPTSGTDTQYF	TGTGCCAAAAGCCCCCTGCCCACGTCTGGCACAGATACGCAGTATTTT
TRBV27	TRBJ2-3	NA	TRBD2	CASSLRLAGGGSDTQYF	TGTGCCAGCAGTTTAAGACTAGCGGGAGGAGGGTCGGATACGCAGTATTTT
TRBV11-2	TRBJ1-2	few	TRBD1	CASSLAGQGLTF	TGTGCCAGCAGCTTAGCGGGACAGGGGCTCACCTTC
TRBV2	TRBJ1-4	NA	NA	CASSAQGLTEKLFF	TGTGCCAGCAGCGCACAGGGATTGACAGAAAAACTGTTTTTT
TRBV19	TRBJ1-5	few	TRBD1	CASSQQGGNQPQHF	TGTGCCAGTAGTCAACAGGGGGGCAATCAGCCCCAGCATTTT
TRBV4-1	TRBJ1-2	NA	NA	CASSQDRGEAYGYTF	TGCGCCAGCAGCCAAGATCGGGGGGAAGCGTATGGCTACACCTTC
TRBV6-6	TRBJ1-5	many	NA	CASSSRSFGQPQHF	TGTGCCAGCAGTTCCAGGTCCTTCGGTCAGCCCCAGCATTTT
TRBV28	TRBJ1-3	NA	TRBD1	CASSLGQGKDTIYF	TGTGCCAGCAGCCTAGGACAGGGGAAAGACACCATATATTTT
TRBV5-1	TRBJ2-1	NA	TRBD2	CASSPGLAGPNEQFF	TGCGCCAGCAGCCCCGGACTAGCGGGACCGAATGAGCAGTTCTTC
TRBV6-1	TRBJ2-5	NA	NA	CASSEERTVDQETQYF	TGTGCCAGCAGTGAAGAAAGGACAGTCGATCAAGAGACCCAGTACTTC
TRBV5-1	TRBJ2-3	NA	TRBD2	CASRPGLGNTDTQYF	TGCGCCAGCAGACCCGGACTAGGCAACACAGATACGCAGTATTTT
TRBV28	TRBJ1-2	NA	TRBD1	CASRIPTGGAFLYGYTF	TGTGCCAGCAGGATACCGACAGGGGGCGCTTTTCTCTATGGCTACACCTTC
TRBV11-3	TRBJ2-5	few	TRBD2	CASSSSTSGGQETQYF	TGTGCCAGCAGCTCTTCGACTAGCGGGGGCCAAGAGACCCAGTACTTC
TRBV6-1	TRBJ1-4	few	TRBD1	CASSPQGATEKLFF	TGTGCCAGCAGCCCACAGGGGGCTACTGAAAAACTGTTTTTT
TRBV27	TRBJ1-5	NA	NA	CASSAGDRLFSNQPQHF	TGTGCCAGCTCCGCGGGGGACCGACTGTTTAGCAATCAGCCCCAGCATTTT
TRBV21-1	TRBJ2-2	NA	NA	CASSKAHRPSSNTGELFF	TGTGCCAGCAGCAAAGCGCACAGGCCGTCTTCGAACACCGGGGAGCTGTTTTTT
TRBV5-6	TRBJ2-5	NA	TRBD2	CASSGAGDQETQYF	TGTGCCAGCAGTGGCGCGGGGGATCAAGAGACCCAGTACTTC
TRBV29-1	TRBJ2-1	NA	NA	CSVDGTEYNEQFF	TGCAGCGTTGACGGGACTGAGTACAATGAGCAGTTCTTC
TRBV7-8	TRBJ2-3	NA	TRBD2	CASSASGGVVDTQYF	TGTGCCAGCAGCGCCTCCGGGGGGGTGGTGGATACGCAGTATTTT
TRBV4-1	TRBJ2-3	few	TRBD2	CASSQDLAGGTDTQYF	TGCGCCAGCAGCCAAGACCTAGCGGGAGGCACAGATACGCAGTATTTT
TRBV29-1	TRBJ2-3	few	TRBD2	CSVVERQVAGGLTDTQYF	TGCAGCGTTGTAGAGCGTCAGGTGGCGGGAGGACTCACAGATACGCAGTATTTT
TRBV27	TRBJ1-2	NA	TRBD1	CASSLGGTGFGYTF	TGTGCCAGCAGTTTAGGGGGGACAGGGTTCGGCTACACCTTC
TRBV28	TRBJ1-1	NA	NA	CASAQNRVELFGAFF	TGTGCCAGCGCCCAAAACAGGGTTGAGTTGTTTGGCGCTTTCTTT
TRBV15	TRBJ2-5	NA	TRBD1	CATSREGRGLGVETQYF	TGTGCCACCAGCAGAGAAGGCAGGGGGCTCGGAGTGGAGACCCAGTACTTC
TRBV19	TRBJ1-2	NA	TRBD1	CASRQGAGYTF	TGTGCCAGCCGACAGGGGGCTGGCTACACCTTC
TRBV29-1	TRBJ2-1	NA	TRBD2	CSVELISGSSYNEQFF	TGCAGCGTTGAACTAATTAGCGGGAGCTCCTACAATGAGCAGTTCTTC
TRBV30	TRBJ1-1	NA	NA	CAWSVLGGTEAFF	TGTGCCTGGAGTGTACTGGGGGGAACTGAAGCTTTCTTT
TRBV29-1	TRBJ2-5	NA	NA	CSVALVQETQYF	TGCAGCGTTGCCCTAGTCCAAGAGACCCAGTACTTC
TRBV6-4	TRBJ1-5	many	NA	CASSEASNQPQHF	TGTGCCAGCAGTGAGGCTAGCAATCAGCCCCAGCATTTT
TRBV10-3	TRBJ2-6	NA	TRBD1	CAISLTGDGANVLTF	TGTGCCATCAGCCTTACAGGGGATGGGGCCAACGTCCTGACTTTC
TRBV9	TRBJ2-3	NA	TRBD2	CASDRTGTSGDTQYF	TGTGCCAGCGATCGCACCGGGACTAGCGGGGATACGCAGTATTTT
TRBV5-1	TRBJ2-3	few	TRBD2	CASSLSGLAGGDTQYF	TGCGCCAGCAGCTTATCGGGACTAGCGGGAGGAGATACGCAGTATTTT
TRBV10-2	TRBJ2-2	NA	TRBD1	CASKFGTEDTGELFF	TGCGCCAGCAAATTCGGGACAGAGGACACCGGGGAGCTGTTTTTT
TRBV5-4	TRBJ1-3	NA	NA	CASSGNSGNTIYF	TGTGCCAGCAGCGGCAACTCTGGAAACACCATATATTTT
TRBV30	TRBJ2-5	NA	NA	CAWSVGSGQETQYF	TGTGCCTGGAGTGTAGGCTCGGGCCAAGAGACCCAGTACTTC
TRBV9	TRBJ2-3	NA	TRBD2	CASSVVGTRADTQYF	TGTGCCAGCAGCGTAGTAGGGACTAGAGCAGATACGCAGTATTTT
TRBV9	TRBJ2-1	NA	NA	CASSAGASGSYNEQFF	TGTGCCAGCAGCGCTGGTGCTAGTGGTTCCTACAATGAGCAGTTCTTC
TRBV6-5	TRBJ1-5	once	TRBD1	CASSPGTGGNQPQHF	TGTGCCAGCAGTCCCGGGACAGGGGGCAATCAGCCCCAGCATTTT